One TCR beta chain is described in this entry. The sample comes from a study of blood T cell repertoires in COVID-19. The overall study: Both acute and convalescent COVID-19 samples were obtained from the United States, Italy and Spain.

This table comes from immunoSEQ multiplex PCR, and its TCRdb copy is limited to in-frame clones, with some not included. The data show 150,000 to 200,000 clones, around 80% seen once. J gave up 6 bases and V 6 bases, and 8 bases lay outside the gene matches. This CDR3 contains 16 residues. Germline values: CDR1 PRHDT, CDR2 FYEKMQ (reference sequence). The receptor was derived from a woman aged 80 or over with active or convalescent COVID-19. This sequence joins TRBV13 and TRBJ2-1; 13 bases align to TRBD2. The sample comprised peripheral blood. CDR3 sequence reads: CASSRTTSGGANEQFF. The CDR3 nucleotides read TGTGCCAGCAGTCGTACCACTAGCGGGGGGGCCAATGAGCAGTTCTTC.